The 21 T cell receptor beta chains below come from one sample, sequenced in a study of blood T cells in healthy people across ages. Next came a second PCR, run for about 7 to 11 cycles, which used a sample-barcoded 5' primer along with a J-beta primer mix. TCRdb reprocessed the 5' RACE reads with MiXCR, giving one entry per CDR3 protein. The data contain 1.8 million or so distinct CDR3 sequences, approximately 39% of them singletons. Source material: blood. These TCRs come from a human donor in good health.

This clonotype was counted ten times or more. This sequence joins TRBV9 and TRBJ1-2; TRBD1 matches 9 bases. This CDR3 has 14 residues. Looked up from germline, CDR1 is SGDLS and CDR2 is YYNGEE. V shed 2 bases and J 2 bases; nucleotides not matched to a gene: 1. The CDR3 bases are TGTGCCAGCAGCGTCGGACAGGGGAACTATGGCTACACCTTC. Translation: CASSVGQGNYGYTF.

This sequence joins TRBV2 and TRBJ1-5, with a weak D call TRBD1 (6 bases). Trimming pared 10 bases from V and 6 bases from J, leaving 16 bases between. The CDR3 is 13 amino acids. Per the germline V gene, CDR1 is SNHLY and CDR2 is FYNNEI. CDR3: CATVGQKGQPQHF. CDR3 bases: TGTGCCACAGTAGGACAGAAGGGTCAGCCCCAGCATTTT.

V and J are TRBV2 and TRBJ1-6; no clear D. V was cut by 3 bases and J by 0 bases, with 9 bases left in between. Germline CDR1 reads SNHLY; CDR2 reads FYNNEI. The CDR3 runs 16 residues. The chain's CDR3 is CASSDWKSSYNSPLHF. Here the CDR3 DNA reads TGTGCCAGCAGTGATTGGAAGAGCTCCTATAATTCACCCCTCCACTTT.

J is TRBJ2-7 and V is TRBV9; a possible D gene is TRBD2 (5 bases). Germline V lookup: CDR1 SGDLS, CDR2 YYNGEE. The CDR3 sequence is 13 residues long. The V and J ends lost 1 base and 4 bases respectively, with 9 bases between them. CDR3 DNA sequence: TGTGCCAGCAGCGTACGAGGGCAGTACGAGCAGTACTTC. As protein: CASSVRGQYEQYF.

This clonotype appeared a few times. The chain has TRBV18 and TRBJ1-2, with 12 bases matching TRBD1. With 6 bases clipped from V and 6 bases from J, the junction kept 5 bases outside the gene matches. CDR3 length equals 14 residues. Germline loops: CDR1 KGHSH, CDR2 LQKENI. The CDR3 region has the DNA TGTGCCAGCTCGGCGGGACAGGGGGCCGATGGCTACACCTTC. It specifies CASSAGQGADGYTF.

The table lists this clonotype with a count of one. This chain links TRBV5-1 with TRBJ2-1, with 7 bases aligning to TRBD1. The V gene's germline CDR1 is SGHRS and CDR2 YFSETQ. J gave up 6 bases and V 2 bases, and 5 bases lay outside the gene matches. The CDR3 has 14 residues. CDR3: CASSFFDRANEQFF. CDR3 sequence (DNA): TGCGCCAGCAGCTTTTTTGACAGGGCCAATGAGCAGTTCTTC.

V usage is TRBV7-2 and J usage is TRBJ2-3; 8 bases map to TRBD2. CDR3 length: 17 amino acids. In germline, CDR1 is SGHTA, CDR2 FQGNSA. After removal of 1 base from V and 3 bases from J, the junction contained 9 bases not matched to a gene. This CDR3 reads CASSLGPVGGGTDTQYF. Written as DNA, the CDR3 is TGTGCCAGCAGCTTAGGTCCAGTTGGCGGGGGGACAGATACGCAGTATTTT.

The V gene is TRBV29-1, the J gene TRBJ1-2; D uncertain. The CDR3 is 13 residues long. V lost 3 bases, J lost 4 bases, and 12 bases lay in between. Germline values: CDR1 SQVTM, CDR2 ANQGSEA. CDR3 sequence: CSVDAEERYGYTF. CDR3 DNA: TGCAGCGTTGATGCGGAGGAACGCTATGGCTACACCTTC.

The chain couples TRBV28 to TRBJ1-5, with D perhaps TRBD1 (5 bases). The CDR3 runs to 16 residues. V lost 8 bases to trimming and J lost 0 bases, with 17 bases between them. In germline, CDR1 is MDHEN, CDR2 SYDVKM. CDR3 amino acids: CASSSRGVYSNQPQHF. CDR3 nucleotides: TGTGCCAGCTCATCCCGGGGGGTTTATAGCAATCAGCCCCAGCATTTT.

This rearrangement joins TRBV4-2 to TRBJ1-2; perhaps TRBD1 as D (6 bases). The germline V gene encodes CDR1 LGHNA and CDR2 YNFKEQ. Deletions cut 3 bases from V and 6 bases from J, with 14 bases between. The CDR3 consists of 14 residues. The CDR3 DNA follows: TGTGCCAGCAGCCATATAGACAGGAGAGATGGCTACACCTTC. It yields the protein CASSHIDRRDGYTF.

Of note for this clonotype: Relative to the germline gene, one junction end is altered; a read error may explain this. The V and J genes are TRBV6-5 and TRBJ1-1, with D possibly being TRBD1 (5 bases). This CDR3 contains 14 residues. The germline V gene encodes CDR1 MNHEY and CDR2 SVGAGI. The CDR3 protein is CAGSRGHQNTEAFF. The CDR3 DNA follows: TGTGCCGGCAGTCGCGGACACCAGAACACTGAAGCTTTCTTT.

The rearrangement uses TRBV12-3 or TRBV12-4 and TRBJ1-4, with TRBD1 as a possible D gene (5 bases). This CDR3 spans 13 amino acids. The V gene lost 3 bases and the J gene lost 13 bases, with 15 bases spanning the gap. The CDR3 spells CASSFGQFGGLFF. CDR3 DNA: TGTGCCAGCAGTTTTGGCCAATTCGGGGGACTGTTTTTT.

This clonotype was seen more than once but under ten times. V is TRBV6-5 and J is TRBJ2-3, with TRBD2 matching over 7 bases. CDR3 size: 13 residues. V was clipped by 8 bases and J by 4 bases; unmatched bases: 6. Germline loops: CDR1 MNHEY, CDR2 SVGAGI. CDR3 sequence: CASGRALADTQYF. In DNA form, the CDR3 reads TGTGCCAGCGGGAGGGCACTGGCAGATACGCAGTATTTT.

The chain joins TRBV28 to TRBJ1-6; 9 bases fit TRBD1. Germline CDR1 reads MDHEN; CDR2 reads SYDVKM. This CDR3 spans 15 amino acids. Germline trimming cut 0 bases from V and 7 bases from J; bases unmatched to any gene: 1. The chain's CDR3 is CASSLWGQGNSPLHF. The CDR3 nucleotides read TGTGCCAGCAGTTTATGGGGACAGGGAAATTCACCCCTCCACTTT.

V usage is TRBV27 and J usage is TRBJ2-1, with 7 bases identical to TRBD2. V dropped 5 bases and J dropped 0; count of bases not matched to a gene: 7. Germline-derived CDR1 and CDR2 are MNHEY and SMNVEV (reference sequence). The CDR3 totals 16 residues. CDR3 coding DNA: TGTGCCAGCAGTCTCCTGGGGGGGTTCTCCTACAATGAGCAGTTCTTC. As protein: CASSLLGGFSYNEQFF.

This clonotype has just a few counts. J is TRBJ1-6 and V is TRBV12-3 or TRBV12-4, with TRBD1 identical over 11 bases. V lost 3 bases, J lost 8 bases, and 3 bases stayed unmatched. This CDR3 contains 15 residues. CDR3 nucleotides: TGTGCCAGCAGTTTTTGGGGACAGGGGGATTCACCCCTCCACTTT. Its protein product is CASSFWGQGDSPLHF.

This chain joins TRBV7-2 and TRBJ2-3, with TRBD2 matching over 8 bases. Germline V CDR1 and CDR2: SGHTA, FQGNSA. CDR3 length: 14 residues. Trimming took 4 bases from V and 6 from J; bases not matched to a gene: 6. The CDR3 protein is CASSSQLAADTQYF. The CDR3 DNA is TGTGCCAGCAGCTCCCAACTAGCGGCTGATACGCAGTATTTT. Looking up the rest from reference TRBV7-2 and TRBJ2-3 gives the full variable domain: GAGVSQSPSNKVTEKGKDVELRCDPISGHTALYWYRQSLGQGLEFLIYFQGNSAPDKSGLPSDRFSAERTGGSVSTLTIQRTQQEDSAVYLCASSSQLAADTQYFGPGTRLTVL.

This clonotype was recorded a few times. The genes are TRBV6-2 or TRBV6-3 and TRBJ2-1; D perhaps matches TRBD2 (5 bases). This CDR3 region has 16 residues. Germline V gene lookup returns CDR1 MNHEY and CDR2 SVGEGT. V lost 0 bases to trimming and J lost 2 bases, with 11 bases between them. The CDR3 is CASSYSSSGPYNEQFF. The CDR3 nucleotides read TGTGCCAGCAGTTACTCGTCCAGCGGCCCCTACAATGAGCAGTTCTTC.

A few counts support this clonotype. The gene calls are TRBV4-3 and TRBJ2-7; D not resolved. The ends were cut back, 0 bases at V and 3 bases at J, with 15 bases in the middle. The CDR3 extends over 16 amino acids. CDR1 is LGHNA and CDR2 is YSLEER in the germline V gene. The CDR3 bases are TGCGCCAGCAGCCAAGAGTGGGTGGCCAGCATCTACGAGCAGTACTTC. This gives the protein CASSQEWVASIYEQYF.

There are many counts of this clonotype. The V and J genes are TRBV11-2 and TRBJ2-1; D not resolved. Trimming took 2 bases from V and 8 from J, leaving 1 base between them. The CDR3 consists of 10 residues. The germline V gene has CDR1 SGHAT and CDR2 FQNNGV. The CDR3 bases are TGTGCCAGCAGCTTACATGAGCAGTTCTTC. This sequence encodes CASSLHEQFF.

The chain has TRBV6-2 or TRBV6-3 and TRBJ2-1, with TRBD2 matching over 8 bases. Germline V CDR1 and CDR2: MNHEY, SVGEGT. CDR3 length: 17 residues. V trimming: 5 bases; J trimming: 9 bases; junction bases outside the gene matches: 18. Here the CDR3 reads CASSPAFSGAGSSEQFF. The CDR3 DNA sequence: TGTGCCAGCAGTCCCGCATTTAGCGGGGCGGGCTCGAGTGAGCAGTTCTTC.